Shown below are 3 T cell receptor beta chains from a single sample sequenced in a study of identical twins. TCRdb re-derived calls from the 5' RACE reads in MiXCR, one entry per CDR3 protein. Of some 790,000 distinct CDR3 sequences detected, 15% to 20% appear once; the ten largest clones hold roughly 14%. These same data were also listed under a study on T cells expressing NK-cell markers.

The sequenced material came from PBMCs. All receptors come from a woman aged 18-35 years in good health.

This chain links TRBV20-1 with TRBJ2-7; the match to TRBD2 covers 9 bases. The CDR3 runs 16 residues. Germline CDR1 reads DFQATT; CDR2 reads SNEGSKA (reference sequence). J gave up 6 bases and V 4 bases, and 16 bases lay outside the gene matches. CDR3 bases: TGCAGTGCTACGAGAGGTGGTAGCGGGAGTCCTCGCGAGCAGTACTTC. Encoded protein: CSATRGGSGSPREQYF.

CDR3 region: CATSRTADGNSPLHF. Here the CDR3 DNA reads TGTGCCACCAGCAGAACGGCAGACGGGAATTCACCCCTCCACTTT. This chain uses TRBV15 with TRBJ1-6; no clear D. The germline CDR1 and CDR2 sequences are LNHNV and YYDKDF (reference sequence). The CDR3 length is 15 residues. Trimming left V 2 bases short and J 7 bases short, with 12 bases between.

This clonotype was seen a handful of times. V and J are TRBV7-6 and TRBJ1-3; 10 bases are shared with TRBD1. Germline-derived CDR1 and CDR2 are SGHVS and FNYEAQ. The CDR3 is 16 amino acids. The J segment lost 4 bases and the V segment lost 7 bases, leaving 10 bases of the junction unmatched. This CDR3 is CASKQWTGGGGNTIYF. CDR3 nucleotide sequence: TGTGCCAGCAAACAATGGACAGGGGGAGGAGGAAACACCATATATTTT.